This T cell receptor (beta chain) derives from a study of response to subunit inactivated influenza vaccine. This CDR3 is 17 amino acids long. The germline V and J ends were trimmed by 1 base and 1 base, with 15 bases remaining between them. Germline assignment: CDR1 SGHRS and CDR2 YFSETQ. MiXCR, run by TCRdb on the RT-PCR reads, gives a single entry per CDR3 protein. The sample shows 250,000 to 350,000 distinct CDR3 sequences, approximately 20% of them seen only once. The J gene is TRBJ2-1, the V gene TRBV5-1; D not resolved. The sequence came from a man between 50 and 69 years old who received an inactivated influenza vaccine. The input for sequencing was PBMCs from blood, taken about 20 months after vaccination. The CDR3 bases are TGCGCCAGCAGCTTGCTGGGCAGGTGGGGATCCTACAATGAGCAGTTCTTC. Its translation: CASSLLGRWGSYNEQFF.